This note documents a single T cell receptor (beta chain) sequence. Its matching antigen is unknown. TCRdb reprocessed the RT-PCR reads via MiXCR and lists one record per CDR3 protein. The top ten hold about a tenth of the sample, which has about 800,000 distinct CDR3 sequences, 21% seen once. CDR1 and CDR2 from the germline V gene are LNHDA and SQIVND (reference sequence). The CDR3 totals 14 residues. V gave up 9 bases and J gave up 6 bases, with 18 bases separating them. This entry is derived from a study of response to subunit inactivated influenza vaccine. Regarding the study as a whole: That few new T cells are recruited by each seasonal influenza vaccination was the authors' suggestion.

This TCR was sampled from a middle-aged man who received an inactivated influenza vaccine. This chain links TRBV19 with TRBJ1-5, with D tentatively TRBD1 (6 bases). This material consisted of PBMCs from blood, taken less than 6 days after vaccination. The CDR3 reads CASAQGNDAQPQHF. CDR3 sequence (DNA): TGTGCCAGCGCCCAGGGGAATGATGCTCAGCCCCAGCATTTT.